The clone carrying this T cell receptor beta chain was seen a few times. The data were obtained in a study of T cells in narcolepsy. Using immunoSEQ multiplex PCR, the repertoire was profiled, and TCRdb retains in-frame clones only, with some absent. The table has tens of thousands of clones, just over 60% seen once. The CDR3 is made up of 13 amino acids. Germline V gene lookup returns CDR1 SGHRS and CDR2 YFSETQ. Deletions cut 2 bases from V and 5 bases from J, with 8 bases between. The chain links TRBV5-1 to TRBJ2-1; D uncertain. This clonotype originated in a human donor in good health. Input material: memory (CD45RA-) CD4+ T cells from blood. The CDR3 loop reads CASSLGPDNEQFF. The DNA for the CDR3 is TGCGCCAGCAGCTTAGGACCCGACAATGAGCAGTTCTTC.